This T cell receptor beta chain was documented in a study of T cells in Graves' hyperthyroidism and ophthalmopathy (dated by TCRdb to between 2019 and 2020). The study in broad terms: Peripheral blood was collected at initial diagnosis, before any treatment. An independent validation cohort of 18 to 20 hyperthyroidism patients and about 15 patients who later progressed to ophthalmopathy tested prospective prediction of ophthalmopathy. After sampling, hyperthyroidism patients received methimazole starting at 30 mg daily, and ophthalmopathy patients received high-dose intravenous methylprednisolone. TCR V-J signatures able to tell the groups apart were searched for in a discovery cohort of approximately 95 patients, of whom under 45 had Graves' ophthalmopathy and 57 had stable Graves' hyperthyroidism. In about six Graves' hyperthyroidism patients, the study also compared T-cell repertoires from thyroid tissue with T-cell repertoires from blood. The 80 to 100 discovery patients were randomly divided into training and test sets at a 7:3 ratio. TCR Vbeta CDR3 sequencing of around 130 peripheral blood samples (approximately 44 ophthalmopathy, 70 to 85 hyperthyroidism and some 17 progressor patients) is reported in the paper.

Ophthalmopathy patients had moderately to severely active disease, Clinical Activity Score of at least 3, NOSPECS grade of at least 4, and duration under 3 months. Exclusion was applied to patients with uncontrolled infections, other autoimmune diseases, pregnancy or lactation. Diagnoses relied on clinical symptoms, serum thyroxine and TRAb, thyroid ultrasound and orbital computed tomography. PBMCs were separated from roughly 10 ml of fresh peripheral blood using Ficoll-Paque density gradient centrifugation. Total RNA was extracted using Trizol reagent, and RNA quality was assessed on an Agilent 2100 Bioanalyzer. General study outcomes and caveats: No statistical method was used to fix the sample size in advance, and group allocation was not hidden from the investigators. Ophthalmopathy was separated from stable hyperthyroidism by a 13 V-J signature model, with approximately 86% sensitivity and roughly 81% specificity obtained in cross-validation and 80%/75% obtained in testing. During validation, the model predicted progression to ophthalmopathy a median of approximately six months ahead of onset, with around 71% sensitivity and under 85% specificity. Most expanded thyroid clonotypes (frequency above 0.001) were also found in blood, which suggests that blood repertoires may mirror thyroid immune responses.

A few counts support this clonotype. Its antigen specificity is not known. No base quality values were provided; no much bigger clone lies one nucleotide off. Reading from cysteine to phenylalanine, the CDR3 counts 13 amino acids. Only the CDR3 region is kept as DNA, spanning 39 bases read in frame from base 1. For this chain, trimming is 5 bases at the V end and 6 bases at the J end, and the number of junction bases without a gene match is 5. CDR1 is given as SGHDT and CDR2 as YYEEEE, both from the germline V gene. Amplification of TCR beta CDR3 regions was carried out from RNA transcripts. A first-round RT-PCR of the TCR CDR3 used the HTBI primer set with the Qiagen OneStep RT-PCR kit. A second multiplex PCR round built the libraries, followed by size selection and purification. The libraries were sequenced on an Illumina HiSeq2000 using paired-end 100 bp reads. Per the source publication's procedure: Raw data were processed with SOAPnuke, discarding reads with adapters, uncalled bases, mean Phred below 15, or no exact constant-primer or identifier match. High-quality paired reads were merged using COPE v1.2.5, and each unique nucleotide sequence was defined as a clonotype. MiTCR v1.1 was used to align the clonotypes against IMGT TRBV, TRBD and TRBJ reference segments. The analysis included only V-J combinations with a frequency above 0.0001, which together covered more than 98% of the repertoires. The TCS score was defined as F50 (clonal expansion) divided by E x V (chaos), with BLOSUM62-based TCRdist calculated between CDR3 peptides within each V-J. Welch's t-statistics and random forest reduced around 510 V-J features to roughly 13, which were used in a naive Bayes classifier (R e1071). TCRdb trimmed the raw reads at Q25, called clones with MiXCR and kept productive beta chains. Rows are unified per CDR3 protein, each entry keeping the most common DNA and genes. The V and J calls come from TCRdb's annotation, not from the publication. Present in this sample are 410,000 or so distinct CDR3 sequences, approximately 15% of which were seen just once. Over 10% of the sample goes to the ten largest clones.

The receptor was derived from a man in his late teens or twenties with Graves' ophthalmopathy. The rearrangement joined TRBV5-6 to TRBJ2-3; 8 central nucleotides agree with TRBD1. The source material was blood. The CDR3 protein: CASRSGGLDTQYF. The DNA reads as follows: TGTGCCAGCAGGTCAGGGGGCCTGGATACGCAGTATTTT.